One and the same sample provided the 10 T cell receptor beta chains below, sequenced in a study of low-dose radiotherapy and immunotherapy resistance in tumors. TRAV- and TRBV-specific primers were used for first-strand cDNA, which covered alpha and beta chains. TCR amplification used 20 PCR cycles, a constant-region primer and a V-primer adapter. TCRdb passed the reads through MiXCR, listing each CDR3 protein once. The sample contains under 20,000 distinct CDR3 sequences, around two thirds of which appear only once. These receptors came from a human donor with advanced metastatic prostate, ovarian, gallbladder or colorectal cancer (not recorded which). This table probably holds off-target reads from a library built for another chain.

In this sample, this clonotype turned up a few times. The chain links TRBV20-1 to TRBJ2-7; 7 bases map to TRBD1. This CDR3 comprises 13 residues. Germline-derived CDR1 and CDR2 are DFQATT and SNEGSKA (reference sequence). Trimming removed 6 bases from V and 3 bases from J; junction bases left unmatched: 8. CDR3 sequence: CSASRDSHYEQYF. CDR3 sequence (DNA): TGCAGTGCGAGCCGGGACAGTCACTACGAGCAGTACTTC.

The genes are TRBV28 and TRBJ2-7, with TRBD1 matching over 9 bases. Germline V lookup: CDR1 MDHEN, CDR2 SYDVKM. The CDR3 runs to 15 residues. V was clipped by 0 bases and J by 5 bases; unmatched bases: 5. CDR3 sequence (DNA): TGTGCCAGCAGTTTATGGGACAGGGGCTTGGACGAGCAGTACTTC. The encoded protein is CASSLWDRGLDEQYF.

This clonotype occurred a few times. The CDR3 region is CASSFGYGRTNNEQFF. The CDR3 nucleotides are TGTGCCAGCAGCTTCGGTTACGGGAGGACAAACAATGAGCAGTTCTTC. V usage is TRBV11-2 and J usage is TRBJ2-1; TRBD2 aligns across 7 bases. This CDR3 is built from 16 residues. CDR1 is SGHAT, CDR2 FQNNGV, per germline. The J segment lost 5 bases and the V segment lost 3 bases, leaving 10 bases of the junction unmatched.

This clonotype was observed a few times. The chain is built from TRBV28 and TRBJ2-7; no reliable D call. Per the germline V gene, CDR1 is MDHEN and CDR2 is SYDVKM. Trimming pared 3 bases from V and 6 bases from J, leaving 12 bases between. The CDR3 totals 13 residues. The CDR3 is CASSFSGPTEQYF. In DNA, the CDR3 is TGTGCCAGCAGTTTTTCCGGACCAACCGAGCAGTACTTC.

The chain joins TRBV10-3 to TRBJ1-6; 11 bases match TRBD1. This CDR3 spans 15 amino acids. Germline V gene data show CDR1 as ENHRY and CDR2 as SYGVKD. V gave up 5 bases and J gave up 9 bases; unmatched junction bases: 6. The CDR3: CAISLRDRGGSPLHF. In DNA, the CDR3 is TGTGCCATCAGTCTACGGGACAGGGGGGGTTCACCCCTCCACTTT.

The chain couples TRBV15 to TRBJ1-6, with TRBD1 matching over 10 bases. The germline CDR1 and CDR2 sequences are LNHNV and YYDKDF (reference sequence). V was clipped by 1 base and J by 4 bases; unmatched bases: 1. The CDR3 runs 16 residues. The CDR3 DNA reads as TGTGCCACCAGCAGAGGGACAGGGGGTTATAATTCACCCCTCCACTTT. Encoded protein: CATSRGTGGYNSPLHF.

The chain is built from TRBV4-3 and TRBJ1-1; the D gene is possibly TRBD1 (5 bases). CDR3 size: 12 residues. V lost 4 bases, J lost 11 bases, and 14 bases lay in between. Germline CDR1 reads LGHNA; CDR2 reads YSLEER. The CDR3 sequence is CASSPRQPRAFF. The CDR3 DNA is TGCGCCAGCAGCCCGCGACAGCCCCGGGCTTTCTTT.

Of note for this clonotype: Its ends do not fully match the called genes, so a read error is possible. The CDR3 loop is CATSDRGSGANVLTF. CDR3 in DNA: TGTGCCACCAGTGACCGAGGCTCTGGGGCCAACGTCCTGACTTTC. The chain recombines TRBV27 with TRBJ2-6, with unresolved D. Per the germline V gene, CDR1 is MNHEY and CDR2 is SMNVEV (reference sequence). The CDR3 sequence is 15 residues long.

V and J are TRBV6-2 or TRBV6-3 and TRBJ1-2; D remains unclear. The CDR3 is made up of 15 amino acids. The germline V gene has CDR1 MNHEY and CDR2 SVGEGT. The V end lost 5 bases, the J end lost 2 bases, and 15 bases lay between the germline ends. The chain's CDR3 is CASSEAGGQNYGYTF. CDR3 DNA sequence: TGTGCCAGCAGTGAAGCGGGAGGGCAGAACTATGGCTACACCTTC.

A few counts support this clonotype. The genes are TRBV4-2 and TRBJ1-2; the match to TRBD1 covers 9 bases. The CDR3 is 17 residues long. The trim removed 0 bases at V and 0 bases at J, leaving 5 bases unmatched. Germline V gene sequence: CDR1 LGHNA, CDR2 YNFKEQ. The CDR3 coding sequence is TGTGCCAGCAGCCAAGATCTACAGGGGGCCACTAACTATGGCTACACCTTC. The encoded protein is CASSQDLQGATNYGYTF.